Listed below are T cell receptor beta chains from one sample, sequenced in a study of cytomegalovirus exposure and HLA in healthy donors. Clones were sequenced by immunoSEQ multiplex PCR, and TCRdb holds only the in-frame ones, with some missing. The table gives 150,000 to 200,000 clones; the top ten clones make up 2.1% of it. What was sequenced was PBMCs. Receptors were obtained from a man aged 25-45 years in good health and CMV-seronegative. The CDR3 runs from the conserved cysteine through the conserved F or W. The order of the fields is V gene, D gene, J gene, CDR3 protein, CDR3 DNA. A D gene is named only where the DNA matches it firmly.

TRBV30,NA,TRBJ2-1,CAWSVLGRDGEQFF,TGTGCCTGGAGTGTACTGGGGCGGGACGGGGAGCAGTTCTTC
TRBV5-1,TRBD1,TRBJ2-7,CASSSTGTGDLREQYF,TGCGCCAGCAGTTCAACCGGGACAGGGGACCTCAGGGAGCAGTACTTC
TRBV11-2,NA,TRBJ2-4,CASSPPGVAKNIQYF,TGTGCCAGCAGCCCGCCGGGGGTAGCCAAAAACATTCAGTACTTC
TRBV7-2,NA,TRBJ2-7,CASSLGQAWSYEQYF,TGTGCCAGCAGCTTAGGGCAGGCTTGGTCCTACGAGCAGTACTTC
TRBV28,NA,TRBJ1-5,CASIDGAINQPQHF,TGTGCCAGTATCGATGGTGCTATCAATCAGCCCCAGCATTTT
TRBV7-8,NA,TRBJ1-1,CASSLGGPANTEAFF,TGTGCCAGCAGCTTAGGAGGGCCGGCGAACACTGAAGCTTTCTTT
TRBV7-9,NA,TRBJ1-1,CASSLGGGATEAFF,TGTGCCAGCAGCTTAGGTGGGGGGGCGACTGAAGCTTTCTTT
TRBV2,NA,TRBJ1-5,CASSATGLGNQPQHF,TGTGCCAGCAGTGCCACAGGGTTGGGGAATCAGCCCCAGCATTTT
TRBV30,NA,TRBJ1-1,CAWSWRRTEAFF,TGTGCCTGGAGTTGGCGGCGGACTGAAGCTTTCTTT
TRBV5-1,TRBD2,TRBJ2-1,CASSLRTSGPWDEQFF,TGCGCCAGCAGCTTGAGGACTAGCGGCCCCTGGGATGAGCAGTTCTTC
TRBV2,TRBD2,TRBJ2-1,CASRWTSNEQFF,TGTGCCAGCAGATGGACTAGCAATGAGCAGTTCTTC
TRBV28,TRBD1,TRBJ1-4,CASSSPGQPNEKLFF,TGTGCCAGCAGTTCTCCGGGACAGCCTAATGAAAAACTGTTTTTT
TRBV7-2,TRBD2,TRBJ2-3,CASSTKLATTGDTQYF,TGTGCCAGCAGCACCAAACTAGCGACCACGGGAGATACGCAGTATTTT
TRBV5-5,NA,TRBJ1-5,CASSLGEINQPQHF,TGTGCCAGCAGCCTCGGGGAAATCAATCAGCCCCAGCATTTT
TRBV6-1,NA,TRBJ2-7,CASSEDRGGGFYEQYF,TGTGCCAGCAGTGAAGACAGAGGGGGAGGGTTCTACGAGCAGTACTTC
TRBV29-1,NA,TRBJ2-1,CSVEEGLPSNEQFF,TGCAGCGTTGAAGAGGGGCTCCCTTCTAATGAGCAGTTCTTC
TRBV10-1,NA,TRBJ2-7,CASGPTYEQYF,TGCGCCAGCGGCCCGACCTACGAGCAGTACTTC
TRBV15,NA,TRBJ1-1,CATSRDLRNTEAFF,TGTGCCACCAGCAGAGATTTGAGGAACACTGAAGCTTTCTTT
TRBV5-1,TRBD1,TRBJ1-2,CASSLATGPYGYTF,TGCGCCAGCAGCTTGGCGACAGGGCCGTATGGCTACACCTTC
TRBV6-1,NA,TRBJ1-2,CASNHLQESGGYTF,TGTGCCAGCAACCACTTACAGGAATCTGGTGGCTACACCTTC
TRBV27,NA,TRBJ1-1,CASSLGGRNTEAFF,TGTGCCAGCAGTCTGGGAGGTCGGAACACTGAAGCTTTCTTT
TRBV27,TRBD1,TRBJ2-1,CASSLGRDRAAYNEQFF,TGTGCCAGCAGTTTAGGCCGGGACAGGGCGGCCTACAATGAGCAGTTCTTC
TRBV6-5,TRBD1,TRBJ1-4,CASSYGSGGLNEKLFF,TGTGCCAGCAGTTACGGGTCAGGGGGCTTGAATGAAAAACTGTTTTTT
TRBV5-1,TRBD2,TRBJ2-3,CASSSSGLSTDTQYF,TGCGCCAGCAGCTCTAGCGGGCTGAGCACAGATACGCAGTATTTT
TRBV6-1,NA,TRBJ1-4,CASGILGTNEKLFF,TGTGCCTCGGGTATACTGGGAACTAATGAAAAACTGTTTTTT
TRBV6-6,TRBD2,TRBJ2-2,CASRETSGLNTGELFF,TGTGCCAGCAGAGAGACTAGCGGGTTGAACACCGGGGAGCTGTTTTTT
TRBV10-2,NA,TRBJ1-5,CASSVGVSGSQPQHF,TGCGCCAGCTCCGTTGGTGTGTCTGGGAGCCAGCCCCAGCATTTT
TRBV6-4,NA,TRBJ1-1,CASSRQRNTEAFF,TGTGCCAGCAGTAGACAGAGGAACACTGAAGCTTTCTTT
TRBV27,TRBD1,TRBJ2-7,CASSQDRDLSYEQYF,TGTGCCAGCAGTCAGGACAGGGACCTCTCCTACGAGCAGTACTTC
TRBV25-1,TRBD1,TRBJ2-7,CASAGTGDSYEQYF,TGTGCCAGCGCCGGGACAGGCGACTCCTACGAGCAGTACTTC
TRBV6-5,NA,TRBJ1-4,CASSYSGSKNEKLFF,TGTGCCAGCAGTTACTCAGGGAGCAAAAATGAAAAACTGTTTTTT
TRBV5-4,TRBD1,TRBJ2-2,CASSSGTGDTGELFF,TGTGCCAGCAGCTCCGGGACAGGCGACACCGGGGAGCTGTTTTTT
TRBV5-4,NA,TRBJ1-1,CASSLKLTATEAFF,TGTGCCAGCAGCTTGAAGTTGACAGCAACTGAAGCTTTCTTT
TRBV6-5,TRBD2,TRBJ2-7,CATALAGEQYF,TGTGCCACCGCCCTAGCGGGAGAGCAGTACTTC
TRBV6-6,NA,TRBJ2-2,CASSVMGQNTGELFF,TGTGCCAGCAGTGTCATGGGACAGAACACCGGGGAGCTGTTTTTT
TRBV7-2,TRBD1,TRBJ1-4,CASSSTGEGEKLFF,TGTGCCAGCAGCTCGACAGGGGAAGGTGAAAAACTGTTTTTT
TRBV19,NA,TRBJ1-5,CASSIRGRVGPYSNQPQHF,TGTGCCAGTAGTATTCGCGGCCGGGTTGGCCCCTATAGCAATCAGCCCCAGCATTTT
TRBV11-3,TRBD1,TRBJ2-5,CASTETGAQETQYF,TGTGCCAGCACTGAGACAGGGGCCCAAGAGACCCAGTACTTC
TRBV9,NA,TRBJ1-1,CASSVVGDTEAFF,TGTGCCAGCAGCGTAGTAGGGGACACTGAAGCTTTCTTT
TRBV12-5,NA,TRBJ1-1,CASGFGQTYTEAFF,TGTGCTAGTGGTTTTGGACAAACTTACACTGAAGCTTTCTTT
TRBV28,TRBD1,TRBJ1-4,CASSLFSGQEKLFF,TGTGCCAGCAGTTTATTCTCGGGACAGGAAAAGCTGTTTTTT